A single sample is the source of the 19 T cell receptor beta chains below, sequenced in a study of control samples from healthy donors and cancer patients. The assay was immunoSEQ multiplex PCR, and TCRdb's table has in-frame clones only and misses some. The sample has some 140,000 clones; around nine tenths are singletons. Input material: blood. The receptors were gathered from a woman in her 30s in good health.

This clone has at least ten counts. The genes are TRBV19 and TRBJ2-7; D might be TRBD1 (5 bases). Germline-derived CDR1 and CDR2 are LNHDA and SQIVND (reference sequence). Trimming removed 8 bases at V and 3 bases at J, with 17 bases between. The CDR3 covers 14 residues. CDR3 coding DNA: TGTGCCAGTCGGAAACAGCATACAGGCTACGAGCAGTACTTC. This sequence encodes CASRKQHTGYEQYF.

The chain is built from TRBV6-5 and TRBJ2-1, with D tentatively TRBD2 (5 bases). Deletions cut 8 bases from V and 4 bases from J, with 12 bases between. This CDR3 spans 13 amino acids. Germline V CDR1 and CDR2: MNHEY, SVGAGI. CDR3 in amino acids: CASSIAFYNEQFF. The CDR3 region has the DNA TGTGCCAGCTCGATAGCGTTTTACAATGAGCAGTTCTTC.

The CDR3 DNA follows: TGTGCCAGCAGCTTAGTGGGGCAAGAGACCCAGTACTTC. Protein sequence: CASSLVGQETQYF. The chain employs TRBV7-2 and TRBJ2-5, with D unclear. The CDR3 is 13 residues long. Trimming left V 1 base short and J 2 bases short, with 5 bases between. Germline V lookup: CDR1 SGHTA, CDR2 FQGNSA.

CDR3 DNA: TGTGCCAGCTCACCTGGCCCCGCGGTTGTCGAATACGAGCAGTACTTC. This codes for CASSPGPAVVEYEQYF. The rearrangement links TRBV18 to TRBJ2-7, with D uncertain. The CDR3 runs to 16 residues. Germline V CDR1 and CDR2: KGHSH, LQKENI. With 3 bases removed from V and 4 bases from J, the gap between germline ends came to 19 bases.

V gene TRBV5-1 combines with J gene TRBJ2-1; 12 bases line up with TRBD2. After removal of 3 bases from V and 7 bases from J, the junction contained 11 bases not matched to a gene. Germline CDR1 SGHRS, CDR2 YFSETQ. The CDR3 extends over 17 amino acids. Here the CDR3 reads CASSSPTSGRTRNEQFF. CDR3 DNA: TGCGCCAGCAGCTCACCGACTAGCGGGAGAACTCGGAATGAGCAGTTCTTC.

This sequence joins TRBV12-5 and TRBJ2-4; either TRBD1 or TRBD2 may supply D (5 bases each). Germline values: CDR1 LGHNT, CDR2 FRNRAP. The V gene lost 6 bases and the J gene lost 0 bases, with 18 bases spanning the gap. The CDR3 has 17 amino acids. CDR3 region: CASGRKGRLIAKNIQYF. CDR3 nucleotides: TGTGCTAGTGGACGAAAGGGACGCCTGATAGCCAAAAACATTCAGTACTTC.

The chain recombines TRBV9 with TRBJ2-1; 9 bases match TRBD2. CDR1 and CDR2 (germline): SGDLS, YYNGEE. V trimming: 2 bases; J trimming: 7 bases; junction bases outside the gene matches: 4. CDR3 length: 14 amino acids. The CDR3: CASSVRLAANEQFF. The CDR3 bases are TGTGCCAGCAGCGTGAGACTAGCGGCAAATGAGCAGTTCTTC.

The rearrangement uses TRBV30 and TRBJ1-3; D remains ambiguous. The germline CDR1 and CDR2 sequences are GTSNPN and SVGIG (reference sequence). This CDR3 spans 12 amino acids. V gave up 7 bases and J gave up 1 base, with 8 bases separating them. The CDR3 here is CASTVSGNTIYF. As DNA, the CDR3 is TGTGCCTCCACGGTATCTGGAAACACCATATATTTT.

The chain has TRBV11-2 and TRBJ1-1; TRBD1 agrees at 8 bases. The germline gives CDR1 SGHAT, CDR2 FQNNGV. CDR3 length: 17 residues. The ends lost 4 bases at V and 4 bases at J; junction bases unmatched: 14. This CDR3 reads CASSYLGIQGALTEAFF. The CDR3 nucleotides are TGTGCCAGCAGCTATCTCGGGATCCAGGGGGCCCTCACTGAAGCTTTCTTT.

The CDR3 spells CASRFSGDTGELFF. The CDR3 region has the DNA TGTGCCAGCAGATTTAGCGGGGACACCGGGGAGCTGTTTTTT. J is TRBJ2-2 and V is TRBV6-4; 8 bases match TRBD2. The germline V gene encodes CDR1 MRHNA and CDR2 SNTAGT. The CDR3 contains 14 residues. V lost 6 bases to trimming and J lost 3 bases; unmatched junction nucleotides: 3.

This chain links TRBV6-1 with TRBJ1-4; D is ambiguous. The CDR3 runs to 14 residues. Trimming left V 3 bases short and J 8 bases short, with 13 bases between. Germline CDR1 is MNHNS and CDR2 is SASEGT. CDR3 nucleotide sequence: TGTGCCAGCAGTGATAGTTTGCAGGTGGAAAAACTGTTTTTT. Protein sequence: CASSDSLQVEKLFF.

This chain connects TRBV19 to TRBJ2-5; the match to TRBD2 covers 14 bases. V was clipped by 4 bases and J by 4 bases; unmatched bases: 11. The CDR3 covers 18 residues. Germline CDR1 and CDR2: LNHDA and SQIVND (reference sequence). The CDR3: CASSTGLAGGFYGETQYF. The CDR3 nucleotides are TGTGCCAGTAGTACCGGACTAGCGGGAGGATTTTATGGAGAGACCCAGTACTTC.

The J gene is TRBJ2-7, the V gene TRBV7-9; the match to TRBD2 covers 9 bases. Looked up from germline, CDR1 is SEHNR and CDR2 is FQNEAQ (reference sequence). The junction had 2 bases not matched to a gene; V was cut back by 3 bases and J by 5 bases. The CDR3 is made up of 13 amino acids. DNA for the CDR3: TGTGCCAGCAGCTTTTTAGCGGGAGACGAGCAGTACTTC. Its protein product is CASSFLAGDEQYF.

This clone was seen just once. The chain recombines TRBV5-1 with TRBJ1-4; D is unclear. The germline CDR1 and CDR2 sequences are SGHRS and YFSETQ. Trimming cost V 1 base and J 0 bases, with 4 bases left between them. This CDR3 has 14 residues. The DNA for the CDR3 is TGCGCCAGCAGCTTGACAACAACTAATGAAAAACTGTTTTTT. The encoded protein is CASSLTTTNEKLFF.

The chain combines TRBV19 with TRBJ1-5; D gene uncertain. The ends were cut back, 0 bases at V and 6 bases at J, with 12 bases in the middle. Germline values: CDR1 LNHDA, CDR2 SQIVND (reference sequence). CDR3 size: 15 residues. CDR3 bases: TGTGCCAGTAGTATAGATCGGGGAGGGAGTCAGCCCCAGCATTTT. Encoded protein: CASSIDRGGSQPQHF.

This chain links TRBV19 with TRBJ1-1; D unresolved. The length of the CDR3 is 14 residues. Between the trimmed V and J ends, which lost 1 base and 1 base, there was a span of 7 bases. From germline, CDR1 is LNHDA and CDR2 SQIVND (reference sequence). For the CDR3, the DNA is TGTGCCAGTAGTATAGCCGCGGCGAACACTGAAGCTTTCTTT. This codes for CASSIAAANTEAFF.

This rearrangement joins TRBV5-1 to TRBJ1-2; D is perhaps TRBD1 (5 bases). Trimming shortened V by 4 bases and J by 10 bases, and 29 bases separated the two germline ends. From germline, CDR1 is SGHRS and CDR2 YFSETQ. The CDR3 runs 17 residues. CDR3 protein: CASSLGLVAAAGRDYTF. The CDR3 coding sequence is TGCGCCAGCAGCCTGGGACTGGTTGCAGCGGCGGGCAGGGACTACACCTTC.

V is TRBV5-5 and J is TRBJ2-4; 10 bases are shared with TRBD2. This CDR3 comprises 17 residues. The J segment lost 1 base and the V segment lost 4 bases, leaving 8 bases of the junction unmatched. Per germline, CDR1 SGHKS and CDR2 YYEKEE (reference sequence). CDR3 in amino acids: CASSPLQREGAKNIQYF. The DNA for the CDR3 is TGTGCCAGCAGCCCCCTACAGCGGGAGGGTGCCAAAAACATTCAGTACTTC.

V and J are TRBV28 and TRBJ2-1, with TRBD2 matching over 13 bases. The CDR3 extends over 13 amino acids. After removal of 8 bases from V and 7 bases from J, the junction contained 2 bases not matched to a gene. CDR1 MDHEN and CDR2 SYDVKM come from the germline V gene. The CDR3 sequence is CASRTSGSNEQFF. In DNA, the CDR3 is TGTGCCAGCCGGACTAGCGGGAGTAATGAGCAGTTCTTC.